These T cell receptor beta chains were read from a single sample in a study of PD-1 blockade in classical Hodgkin lymphoma. Libraries were prepared by immunoSEQ multiplex PCR; TCRdb keeps only in-frame clonotypes and omits some of them. Of 15,000 to 20,000 clones in the sample, around 87% were seen once. The sequencing input was peripheral blood mononuclear cells (PBMCs). Receptors originate from a human donor with classical Hodgkin lymphoma. Both conserved end residues are part of each CDR3. Each record gives: clone size, D gene, V gene, CDR3 length, J gene, CDR3 DNA, CDR3 protein. A D gene is named only where the DNA matches it firmly. The size of a clone is reported for some rows only, either as once, few or many, or as a class for expanded clones.

clone_size: NA; d_call: TRBD1; v_call: TRBV30; cdr3_length: 14; j_call: TRBJ1-5; cdr3_nt: TGTGCCTGGAGCCGTACAGGGGGCGTCCAGCCCCAGCATTTT; cdr3_aa: CAWSRTGGVQPQHF
clone_size: NA; d_call: NA; v_call: TRBV30; cdr3_length: 14; j_call: TRBJ1-6; cdr3_nt: TGTGCCTGGGGTGACAGCTCCTATAATTCACCCCTCCACTTT; cdr3_aa: CAWGDSSYNSPLHF
clone_size: NA; d_call: TRBD1; v_call: TRBV5-1; cdr3_length: 15; j_call: TRBJ2-3; cdr3_nt: TGCGCCAGCAGCAGAGGACAGGGGGACACAGATACGCAGTATTTT; cdr3_aa: CASSRGQGDTDTQYF
clone_size: NA; d_call: NA; v_call: TRBV7-2; cdr3_length: 13; j_call: TRBJ1-1; cdr3_nt: TGTGCCAGCAGCAATACAGGGTACACTGAAGCTTTCTTT; cdr3_aa: CASSNTGYTEAFF
clone_size: few; d_call: NA; v_call: TRBV5-1; cdr3_length: 14; j_call: TRBJ1-2; cdr3_nt: TGCGCCAGCAGCCAACGGACAGACACATACAGCTACACCTTC; cdr3_aa: CASSQRTDTYSYTF
clone_size: NA; d_call: TRBD1; v_call: TRBV28; cdr3_length: 15; j_call: TRBJ1-1; cdr3_nt: TGTGCCAGCAGTTTCGGTGACAGGGTGAACACTGAAGCTTTCTTT; cdr3_aa: CASSFGDRVNTEAFF
clone_size: NA; d_call: TRBD1; v_call: TRBV7-2; cdr3_length: 17; j_call: TRBJ1-3; cdr3_nt: TGTGCCAGCAGCTTAGTTACCGGGACAGGGCCTGGAAACACCATATATTTT; cdr3_aa: CASSLVTGTGPGNTIYF
clone_size: NA; d_call: TRBD1; v_call: TRBV6-5; cdr3_length: 11; j_call: TRBJ2-6; cdr3_nt: TGTGCCAGCGGACAGGGGAACGTCCTGACTTTC; cdr3_aa: CASGQGNVLTF
clone_size: NA; d_call: TRBD2; v_call: TRBV5-1; cdr3_length: 14; j_call: TRBJ2-5; cdr3_nt: TGCGCCAGCAGTTTGACTAGCGGCCAAGAGACCCAGTACTTC; cdr3_aa: CASSLTSGQETQYF
clone_size: once; d_call: TRBD2; v_call: TRBV7-6; cdr3_length: 16; j_call: TRBJ2-3; cdr3_nt: TGTGCCAGCAGCTTACTCACTAGCGGGAGCACAGATACGCAGTATTTT; cdr3_aa: CASSLLTSGSTDTQYF
clone_size: once; d_call: TRBD1; v_call: TRBV19; cdr3_length: 15; j_call: TRBJ1-4; cdr3_nt: TGTGCCAGTAGTAGCCTATCAGGGGGGAATGAAAAACTGTTTTTT; cdr3_aa: CASSSLSGGNEKLFF
clone_size: NA; d_call: NA; v_call: TRBV27; cdr3_length: 15; j_call: TRBJ2-7; cdr3_nt: TGTGCCAGCAGTTTAGTGTCGGGGAATACCTACGAGCAGTACTTC; cdr3_aa: CASSLVSGNTYEQYF
clone_size: NA; d_call: TRBD2; v_call: TRBV18; cdr3_length: 12; j_call: TRBJ2-1; cdr3_nt: TGTGCCAGCTCACTGGAGGGCGGGAGAAAGTTCTTC; cdr3_aa: CASSLEGGRKFF
clone_size: NA; d_call: NA; v_call: TRBV11-1; cdr3_length: 17; j_call: TRBJ1-2; cdr3_nt: TGTGCCAGCAGCTTAATGGGGCGCCAGACCTCTAACTATGGCTACACCTTC; cdr3_aa: CASSLMGRQTSNYGYTF
clone_size: once; d_call: NA; v_call: TRBV12-5; cdr3_length: 18; j_call: TRBJ2-1; cdr3_nt: TGTGCTAGTGGTTTGGTAAAGGAGGGCAGGGGTTCCTACAATGAGCAGTTCTTC; cdr3_aa: CASGLVKEGRGSYNEQFF
clone_size: NA; d_call: NA; v_call: TRBV14; cdr3_length: 11; j_call: TRBJ2-7; cdr3_nt: TGTGCCAGCAGCCCACCCTACGAGCAGTACTTC; cdr3_aa: CASSPPYEQYF
clone_size: NA; d_call: TRBD1; v_call: TRBV5-6; cdr3_length: 13; j_call: TRBJ1-1; cdr3_nt: TGTGCCAGCAGCTTTTGGACAGGTAGAAGTGCTTTCTTT; cdr3_aa: CASSFWTGRSAFF
clone_size: NA; d_call: NA; v_call: TRBV4-2; cdr3_length: 16; j_call: TRBJ2-6; cdr3_nt: TGTGCCAGCAGCCAAGATTACCCCCCTGGGGCCAACGTCCTGACTTTC; cdr3_aa: CASSQDYPPGANVLTF
clone_size: NA; d_call: NA; v_call: TRBV6-5; cdr3_length: 12; j_call: TRBJ1-1; cdr3_nt: TGTGCCAGCAGACGCGCCACAGGGGAAGCTTTCTTT; cdr3_aa: CASRRATGEAFF
clone_size: NA; d_call: NA; v_call: TRBV19; cdr3_length: 14; j_call: TRBJ2-3; cdr3_nt: TGTGCCAGTGGCGGGCCGACTAGCACAGATACGCAGTATTTT; cdr3_aa: CASGGPTSTDTQYF
clone_size: NA; d_call: NA; v_call: TRBV19; cdr3_length: 16; j_call: TRBJ2-2; cdr3_nt: TGTGCCAGTAGTCTGGTAGGCCTATCGAACACCGGGGAGCTGTTTTTT; cdr3_aa: CASSLVGLSNTGELFF
clone_size: NA; d_call: TRBD1; v_call: TRBV28; cdr3_length: 13; j_call: TRBJ2-7; cdr3_nt: TGTGCCAGCAGCCCAGGGGGCCCCTACGAGCAGTACTTC; cdr3_aa: CASSPGGPYEQYF
clone_size: NA; d_call: NA; v_call: TRBV30; cdr3_length: 13; j_call: TRBJ1-5; cdr3_nt: TGTGCCTGGAGGCATAATAGCAATCAGCCCCAGCATTTT; cdr3_aa: CAWRHNSNQPQHF
clone_size: NA; d_call: NA; v_call: TRBV30; cdr3_length: 13; j_call: TRBJ2-5; cdr3_nt: TGTGCCTGGAGTGGCGATCTGGGAGAGACCCAGTACTTC; cdr3_aa: CAWSGDLGETQYF
clone_size: NA; d_call: TRBD2; v_call: TRBV30; cdr3_length: 14; j_call: TRBJ2-1; cdr3_nt: TGTGCCTGGAGTGCACTAGCGGGCTACAATGAGCAGTTCTTC; cdr3_aa: CAWSALAGYNEQFF
clone_size: NA; d_call: NA; v_call: TRBV7-2; cdr3_length: 15; j_call: TRBJ2-3; cdr3_nt: TGTGCCAGCAGTTCGAGACTAACGAGCACAGATACGCAGTATTTT; cdr3_aa: CASSSRLTSTDTQYF
clone_size: NA; d_call: NA; v_call: TRBV7-9; cdr3_length: 14; j_call: TRBJ2-5; cdr3_nt: TGTGCCAGCTGTGCCGGAAGCTACCAAGAGACCCAGTACTTC; cdr3_aa: CASCAGSYQETQYF
clone_size: NA; d_call: TRBD1; v_call: TRBV6-5; cdr3_length: 15; j_call: TRBJ1-6; cdr3_nt: TGTGCCAGCAGACGCGGGACAGGGGCCAATTCACCCCTCCACTTT; cdr3_aa: CASRRGTGANSPLHF
clone_size: NA; d_call: NA; v_call: TRBV19; cdr3_length: 13; j_call: TRBJ2-1; cdr3_nt: TGTGCCAGTAGTATTAATAACTACAATGAGCAGTTCTTC; cdr3_aa: CASSINNYNEQFF
clone_size: NA; d_call: TRBD1; v_call: TRBV15; cdr3_length: 17; j_call: TRBJ1-2; cdr3_nt: TGTGCCACCAGCAGGACCGGGACAGGGCGTTCTGACTATGGCTACACCTTC; cdr3_aa: CATSRTGTGRSDYGYTF
clone_size: NA; d_call: TRBD2; v_call: TRBV30; cdr3_length: 14; j_call: TRBJ2-2; cdr3_nt: TGTGCCTGGGCACGACTAGCGGTCACCGGGGAGCTGTTTTTT; cdr3_aa: CAWARLAVTGELFF
clone_size: once; d_call: NA; v_call: TRBV2; cdr3_length: 14; j_call: TRBJ2-1; cdr3_nt: TGTGCCAGCAGGCGCCGGGACCTTGACAATGAGCAGTTCTTC; cdr3_aa: CASRRRDLDNEQFF
clone_size: NA; d_call: NA; v_call: TRBV7-2; cdr3_length: 11; j_call: TRBJ1-1; cdr3_nt: TGTGCCAGCAGCCAGGGACTTGAAGCTTTCTTT; cdr3_aa: CASSQGLEAFF
clone_size: NA; d_call: NA; v_call: TRBV27; cdr3_length: 14; j_call: TRBJ2-3; cdr3_nt: TGTGCCAGCAGTCGGGGCAGGGGCACAGATACGCAGTATTTT; cdr3_aa: CASSRGRGTDTQYF
clone_size: once; d_call: TRBD1; v_call: TRBV11-1; cdr3_length: 15; j_call: TRBJ2-7; cdr3_nt: TGTGCCAGCAGCTCACACTTGGGACAGGGCTACGAGCAGTACTTC; cdr3_aa: CASSSHLGQGYEQYF
clone_size: NA; d_call: NA; v_call: TRBV5-5; cdr3_length: 12; j_call: TRBJ2-1; cdr3_nt: TGTGCCAGCAGCTACCTAGGGCAGGAGCAGTTCTTC; cdr3_aa: CASSYLGQEQFF
clone_size: NA; d_call: TRBD1; v_call: TRBV19; cdr3_length: 17; j_call: TRBJ1-5; cdr3_nt: TGTGCCAGTAGTATAGGCTTTGGGGACAGCTTTAATCAGCCCCAGCATTTT; cdr3_aa: CASSIGFGDSFNQPQHF